The 30 T cell receptor beta chains below were found in one sample sequenced in a study of CXCR3-negative and CXCR3-positive naive CD8 T cells. Whole-study results and caveats: Naive cells that were CXCR3-positive had more hydrophobic TRB CDR3s (compared with CXCR3-negative naive cells).

UMI labels and 5' RACE were used to prepare the TRB cDNA libraries. TCRdb reworked the 5' RACE reads into one entry per CDR3 protein, no DNA. The listing contains 100,000 or so distinct CDR3 sequences. No antigen is known for these receptors. Source material: naive CXCR3+ CD8+ T cells from blood. Subset specified: CD45RO-CCR7+CD27+CD95- naive CD8+ T cells expressing CXCR3 (TNR3+). These receptor sequences come from a human donor in good health. Some clones in this sample may be carry-over from other donors' samples.

The V call is TRBV28, the J call TRBJ2-3. The CDR3 runs 11 residues. The V gene's germline CDR1 is MDHEN and CDR2 SYDVKM. This chain's CDR3 is CASSFIYTQYF.

This sequence joins TRBV4-1 and TRBJ2-7; with no DNA, the TCRdb D assignment of TRBD1 cannot be verified. Germline loops: CDR1 MGHRA, CDR2 YSYEKL. CDR3 length: 15 amino acids. CDR3 residues: CASTQARQGIDEQYF.

The chain combines TRBV28 with TRBJ2-1; TCRdb lists TRBD2, though no DNA is available to test this call. This CDR3 contains 14 residues. Germline V gene sequence: CDR1 MDHEN, CDR2 SYDVKM. CDR3 sequence: CASSFSIRGVEQFF.

J is TRBJ2-7 and V is TRBV27. Germline CDR1 and CDR2: MNHEY and SMNVEV (reference sequence). The length of the CDR3 is 13 residues. The CDR3 is CASSLKSTNEQYF.

The J gene is TRBJ2-1, the V gene TRBV7-9; there is no DNA to check the TCRdb D call of TRBD1. There are 16 residues in the CDR3. Per the germline V gene, CDR1 is SEHNR and CDR2 is FQNEAQ (reference sequence). CDR3: CASSPRSGTVYNEQFF.

V usage is TRBV10-3 and J usage is TRBJ2-5; the D gene TCRdb calls, TRBD1, cannot be checked with no DNA. Germline-derived CDR1 and CDR2 are ENHRY and SYGVKD. This CDR3 is 15 amino acids long. The CDR3 is CAISDPFEGKETQYF.

The chain joins TRBV19 to TRBJ2-2; the TCRdb call, TRBD1, lacks DNA for checking. The CDR3 extends over 14 amino acids. Germline V gene sequence: CDR1 LNHDA, CDR2 SQIVND (reference sequence). The CDR3 reads CASSITGVPGELFF.

The V and J genes are TRBV12-3 or TRBV12-4 and TRBJ2-7; lacking DNA, the TRBD1 call made by TCRdb goes unchecked. This CDR3 region has 14 residues. Here the CDR3 reads CASSPRDRPYERYF.

The rearrangement uses TRBV28 and TRBJ2-7. CDR1 is MDHEN, CDR2 SYDVKM, per germline. CDR3 length: 15 amino acids. The CDR3 here is CASSLVRQGPYEQYF.

The chain couples TRBV28 to TRBJ1-2; TCRdb calls TRBD1, which cannot be checked without DNA. This CDR3 comprises 11 residues. The germline V gene has CDR1 MDHEN and CDR2 SYDVKM. CDR3 protein: CASGVGDGYTF.

The V gene is TRBV29-1, the J gene TRBJ2-5; TCRdb designates TRBD1, a call that cannot be tested without DNA. This CDR3 is built from 13 residues. From germline, CDR1 is SQVTM and CDR2 ANQGSEA. The CDR3 reads CSVDRGPQETQYF.

The chain recombines TRBV27 with TRBJ1-4. The germline CDR1 and CDR2 sequences are MNHEY and SMNVEV (reference sequence). The CDR3 is 12 residues long. CDR3 region: CASRGTNEKLFF.

J is TRBJ2-1 and V is TRBV19; TCRdb names TRBD2, which stays unverified in the absence of DNA. This CDR3 spans 15 amino acids. Germline CDR1 LNHDA, CDR2 SQIVND (reference sequence). CDR3 loop: CAGSIAGGGNNEQFF.

This chain connects TRBV13 to TRBJ2-1; TCRdb's D gene call, TRBD2, goes unchecked for lack of DNA. Germline CDR1 PRHDT, CDR2 FYEKMQ (reference sequence). The length of the CDR3 is 17 residues. The CDR3 sequence is CASSSLSTSGSGSEQFF. Filled out from reference TRBV13 and TRBJ2-1, the complete variable domain reads AAGVIQSPRHLIKEKRETATLKCYPIPRHDTVYWYQQGPGQDPQFLISFYEKMQSDKGSIPDRFSAQQFSDYHSELNMSSLELGDSALYFCASSSLSTSGSGSEQFFGPGTRLTVL.

The chain uses TRBV5-6 and TRBJ2-2; TCRdb selects TRBD1, and the lack of DNA leaves this call unchecked. Germline CDR1 SGHDT, CDR2 YYEEEE. The CDR3 runs to 15 residues. The CDR3 sequence: CASSRLRQGNGELFF.

This chain uses TRBV7-2 with TRBJ1-1; the D call from TCRdb, TRBD1, cannot be confirmed without DNA. Germline CDR1 and CDR2: SGHTA and FQGNSA. The CDR3 length is 14 residues. Here the CDR3 reads CASSFRQMNTEAFF.

The chain couples TRBV6-2 or TRBV6-3 to TRBJ2-1; TCRdb's assignment of TRBD2 cannot be checked, as there is no DNA. CDR3 length: 14 amino acids. Per germline, CDR1 MNHEY and CDR2 SVGEGT. CDR3 sequence: CASSYLGVYNEQFF.

The J gene is TRBJ2-1, the V gene TRBV7-9; with no DNA, the TCRdb D assignment of TRBD1 cannot be verified. The CDR3 contains 14 residues. Germline CDR1 and CDR2: SEHNR and FQNEAQ (reference sequence). CDR3 amino acids: CASSPMGGLDEQFF.

The CDR3 reads CASSPVAWGEETQYF. The chain couples TRBV12-3 or TRBV12-4 to TRBJ2-5; without DNA, the TCRdb call of TRBD1 cannot be checked. The CDR3 runs 15 residues.

This chain uses TRBV11-3 with TRBJ2-1. Germline V gene sequence: CDR1 SGHNT, CDR2 YENEEA. The CDR3 runs 13 residues. The chain's CDR3 is CASLGENYNEQFF.

The chain uses TRBV12-3 or TRBV12-4 and TRBJ2-2; TCRdb proposes TRBD1, but this gene call is untestable without DNA. CDR3 length equals 14 residues. The CDR3 loop reads CASCEGDQGGELFF.

The rearrangement links TRBV12-3 or TRBV12-4 to TRBJ2-7; TCRdb outputs TRBD2, but without DNA this stays unchecked. The length of the CDR3 is 17 residues. The CDR3 sequence is CASSFYEDPTDHYEQYF.

V gene TRBV7-2 combines with J gene TRBJ1-5. The CDR3 is made up of 21 amino acids. CDR1 is SGHTA, CDR2 FQGNSA, per germline. The CDR3 reads CASSSGGRLGERERDNQPQHF.

The rearrangement uses TRBV28 and TRBJ2-5. The germline gives CDR1 MDHEN, CDR2 SYDVKM. This CDR3 has 14 amino acids. CDR3 residues: CASSFIIFQETQYF.

The J gene is TRBJ1-1, the V gene TRBV4-3; TCRdb picks TRBD1, but there is no DNA to check that call. The CDR3 consists of 15 residues. Germline-derived CDR1 and CDR2 are LGHNA and YSLEER. The CDR3 reads CASSRRQGYGTEAFF.

The V gene is TRBV28, the J gene TRBJ2-1; TCRdb lists TRBD2, though no DNA is available to test this call. The CDR3 has 13 residues. Germline V gene sequence: CDR1 MDHEN, CDR2 SYDVKM. CDR3 residues: CASSLVLAGEQFF.

The chain links TRBV29-1 to TRBJ2-1; TCRdb gives TRBD2 as the D gene, but with no DNA this cannot be confirmed. The germline CDR1 and CDR2 sequences are SQVTM and ANQGSEA. The CDR3 spans 16 residues. CDR3: CSVGGELAASYNEQFF.

J is TRBJ2-7 and V is TRBV29-1; no DNA is available, so the TRBD1 call from TCRdb remains unchecked. Germline V CDR1 and CDR2: SQVTM, ANQGSEA. This CDR3 contains 17 residues. The CDR3: CSVEGFVGGPSLYEQYF.

This rearrangement joins TRBV7-9 to TRBJ2-5; checking the TCRdb D call of TRBD1 is not possible without DNA. The CDR3 length is 13 residues. Germline V gene lookup returns CDR1 SEHNR and CDR2 FQNEAQ (reference sequence). CDR3 sequence reads: CASSSGTEETQYF.

The chain has TRBV6-9 and TRBJ2-1; no DNA is available, so the TRBD1 call from TCRdb remains unchecked. Germline lookup yields CDR1 MNHGY and CDR2 SVAAGI. The CDR3 runs to 19 residues. The CDR3 loop is CASSYLGREGAGSYNEQLF.